This T cell receptor beta chain was sequenced for a study of T cell repertoires in cytomegalovirus infection. Turning to the study itself: TCR beta signatures that were public indicated CMV infection and matching HLA type.

In TCRdb, the reads were re-called with MiXCR into one record per CDR3 protein. The sample carries about 330,000 distinct CDR3 sequences, about a third recorded once. Remarks on this clonotype: The antigen remains undetermined.

The germline V and J ends were trimmed by 3 bases and 2 bases, with 11 bases remaining between them. The germline CDR1 and CDR2 sequences are SEHNR and FQNEAQ (reference sequence). This CDR3 has 15 residues. The J gene is TRBJ1-3, the V gene TRBV7-9; no reliable D call. The clonotype comes from a human donor in good health (CMV status not recorded). Some clones in this sample may be carry-over from other donors' samples. The sequenced sample was cultured PBMCs, obtained from culture after CMV antigen stimulation. The CDR3 spells CASSLAIAAGNTIYF. Here the CDR3 DNA reads TGTGCCAGCAGCTTGGCTATCGCAGCTGGAAACACCATATATTTT.